This T cell receptor (beta chain) was sequenced for a study of graft-versus-host responses after intestinal transplantation. Study details: After anti-thymocyte globulin induction, recipients took tacrolimus and steroids for around three years. Study results and caveats: After transplant, early declines in HvG clones were associated with peak levels of circulating GvH clones. Researchers found GvH clones in recipient marrow, and some showed up first in ileum or blood.

The germline CDR1 and CDR2 sequences are SGHRS and YFSETQ. V lost 0 bases to trimming and J lost 5 bases; unmatched junction nucleotides: 5. The CDR3 is 14 amino acids. The protocol was immunoSEQ multiplex PCR, while the TCRdb copy is restricted to in-frame clones and leaves out a portion. The data contain some 150,000 clones, 85% to 95% of them seen just once; the ten biggest clones take up about 0.18%. This clone was seen only once. Its antigen is not identified. The rearrangement joins TRBV5-1 to TRBJ2-7; 7 positions match TRBD1. The receptor's source is a human donor who received an intestinal transplant. The input for sequencing was unstimulated CD4+ T cells sorted from spleen or lymph node cells, taken before intestinal transplant. The CDR3 region is CASSLGDTGDEQYF. The CDR3 nucleotides read TGCGCCAGCAGCTTGGGGGACACAGGGGACGAGCAGTACTTC.